This T cell receptor beta chain appears in the sequencing data of a study of blood T cell repertoires in COVID-19. Study as a whole: PBMCs, B-cell-depleted T cells, or T cells provided the cDNA or gDNA that made up the material.

In assigning cohorts, the study relied on participant-reported clinical history. In the authors' workflow: The authors estimated nucleated cell counts from reference gene primer amplification. Some clones are missing from TCRdb's copy, which holds only in-frame ones; the method was immunoSEQ multiplex PCR. V and J calls and clone size are as listed in that table; D and trimming were resolved from the DNA. The sample records roughly 200,000 clones, more than 80% being singletons. Trimming cost V 11 bases and J 2 bases, with 13 bases left between them. CDR3 length equals 12 residues. Germline V lookup: CDR1 ENHRY, CDR2 SYGVKD. In its sample, this clone was seen a few times.

The sample taken for sequencing was PBMCs or T cells enriched from blood (not recorded which). The receptor was isolated from a middle-aged man who had recovered from COVID-19. The chain joins TRBV10-3 to TRBJ2-7, with unresolved D. Here the CDR3 reads CAVGPQTYEQYF. CDR3 in DNA: TGTGCCGTCGGTCCCCAAACCTACGAGCAGTACTTC.